This T cell receptor (beta chain) was obtained from a study of T-cell reconstitution after alpha-beta-depleted transplantation in children. Preparing the TCRbeta library involved the use of unique molecular identifiers. Each CDR3 protein is one row after TCRdb ran MiXCR on the PCR reads. Of 610,000 or so distinct CDR3 sequences listed, 27% are singletons. Whole-study findings and limits: T-cell counts and diversity at one year post-transplant came mainly from newly produced T cells.

Concerning this clonotype: Its cognate antigen is unknown.

This CDR3 comprises 15 residues. The ends lost 6 bases at V and 6 bases at J; junction bases unmatched: 11. The chain couples TRBV12-3 or TRBV12-4 to TRBJ2-1, with 7 bases identical to TRBD1. The input for sequencing was PBMCs, taken before TCRalphabeta/CD19-depleted stem cell transplant. The receptor was isolated from a boy younger than two with Wiskott-Aldrich syndrome, due to receive a stem cell transplant. The CDR3 sequence is CASRRQGVLGNEQFF. The CDR3 region has the DNA TGTGCCAGCAGGAGACAGGGAGTGCTTGGCAATGAGCAGTTCTTC.